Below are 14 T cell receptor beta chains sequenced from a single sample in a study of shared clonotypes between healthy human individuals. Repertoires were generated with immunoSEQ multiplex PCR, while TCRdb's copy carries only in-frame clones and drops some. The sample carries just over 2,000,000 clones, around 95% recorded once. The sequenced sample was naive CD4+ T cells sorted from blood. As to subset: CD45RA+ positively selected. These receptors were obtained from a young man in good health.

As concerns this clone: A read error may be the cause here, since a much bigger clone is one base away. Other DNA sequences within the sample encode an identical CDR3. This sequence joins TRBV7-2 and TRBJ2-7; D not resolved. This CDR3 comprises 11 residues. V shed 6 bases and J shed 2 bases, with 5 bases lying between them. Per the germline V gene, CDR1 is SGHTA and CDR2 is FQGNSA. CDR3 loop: CASSSAYEQYF. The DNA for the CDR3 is TGTGCCAGCAGTTCTGCCTACGAGCAGTACTTC.

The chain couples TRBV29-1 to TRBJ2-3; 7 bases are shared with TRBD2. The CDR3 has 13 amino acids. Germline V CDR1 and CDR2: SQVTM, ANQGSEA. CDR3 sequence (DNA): TGCACAGGGAGGGGCAGGCTAACAGATACGCAGTATTTT. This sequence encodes CTGRGRLTDTQYF.

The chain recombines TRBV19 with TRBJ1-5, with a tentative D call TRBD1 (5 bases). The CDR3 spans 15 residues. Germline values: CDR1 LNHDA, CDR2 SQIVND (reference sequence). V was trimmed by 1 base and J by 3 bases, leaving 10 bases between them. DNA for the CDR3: TGTGCCAGTAGTATAGCGGCAGGGCTCAATCAGCCCCAGCATTTT. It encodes CASSIAAGLNQPQHF. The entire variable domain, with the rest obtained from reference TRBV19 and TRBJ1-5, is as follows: DGGITQSPKYLFRKEGQNVTLSCEQNLNHDAMYWYRQDPGQGLRLIYYSQIVNDFQKGDIAEGYSVSREKKESFPLTVTSAQKNPTAFYLCASSIAAGLNQPQHFGDGTRLSIL.

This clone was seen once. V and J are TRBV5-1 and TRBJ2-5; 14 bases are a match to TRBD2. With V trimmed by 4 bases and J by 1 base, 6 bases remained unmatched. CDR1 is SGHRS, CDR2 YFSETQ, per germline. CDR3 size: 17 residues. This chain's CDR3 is CASSPGLAGALQETQYF. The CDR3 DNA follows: TGCGCCAGCAGCCCGGGACTAGCGGGAGCGCTCCAAGAGACCCAGTACTTC.

DNA for the CDR3: TGCGCCAGCAGCTTGGGACAGGGGGTTAGTGGCTACACCTTC. Its protein product is CASSLGQGVSGYTF. The chain links TRBV5-1 to TRBJ1-2, with 9 bases aligning to TRBD1. The CDR3 spans 14 residues. The germline CDR1 and CDR2 sequences are SGHRS and YFSETQ. V was pared by 0 bases and J by 7 bases, with 4 bases of the junction left unmatched.

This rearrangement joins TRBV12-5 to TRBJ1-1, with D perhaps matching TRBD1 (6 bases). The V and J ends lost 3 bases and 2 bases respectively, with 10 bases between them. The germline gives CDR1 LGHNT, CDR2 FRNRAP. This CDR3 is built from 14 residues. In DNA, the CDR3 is TGTGCTAGTGGTTTATCACAGGGTAACACTGAAGCTTTCTTT. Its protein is CASGLSQGNTEAFF.

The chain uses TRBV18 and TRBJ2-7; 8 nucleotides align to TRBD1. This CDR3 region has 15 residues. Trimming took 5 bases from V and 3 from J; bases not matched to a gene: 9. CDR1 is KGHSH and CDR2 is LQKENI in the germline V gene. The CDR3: CASSGAGDRLYEQYF. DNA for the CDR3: TGTGCCAGCTCAGGCGCCGGGGACAGGCTCTACGAGCAGTACTTC.

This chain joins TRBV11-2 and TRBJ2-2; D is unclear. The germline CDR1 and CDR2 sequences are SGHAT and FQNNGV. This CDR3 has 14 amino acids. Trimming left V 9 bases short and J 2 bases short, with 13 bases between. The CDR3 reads CASRGYQNTGELFF. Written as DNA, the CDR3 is TGTGCCAGTCGCGGCTACCAAAACACCGGGGAGCTGTTTTTT.

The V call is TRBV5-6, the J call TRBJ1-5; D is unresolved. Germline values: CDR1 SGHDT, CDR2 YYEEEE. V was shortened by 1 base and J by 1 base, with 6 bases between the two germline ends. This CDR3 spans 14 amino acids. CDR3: CASSLRRSNQPQHF. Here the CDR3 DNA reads TGTGCCAGCAGCTTGCGAAGGAGCAATCAGCCCCAGCATTTT.

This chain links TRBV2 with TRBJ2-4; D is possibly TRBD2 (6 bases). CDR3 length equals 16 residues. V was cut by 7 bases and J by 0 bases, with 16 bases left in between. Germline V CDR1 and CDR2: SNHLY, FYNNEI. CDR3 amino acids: CASIERGGIAKNIQYF. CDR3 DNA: TGTGCCAGCATAGAGAGAGGAGGGATAGCCAAAAACATTCAGTACTTC.

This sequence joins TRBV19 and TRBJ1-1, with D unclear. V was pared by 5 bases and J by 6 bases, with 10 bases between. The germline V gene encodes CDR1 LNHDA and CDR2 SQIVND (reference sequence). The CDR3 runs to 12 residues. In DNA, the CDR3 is TGTGCCAGTAGTCCAAGTGGATCTGAAGCTTTCTTT. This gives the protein CASSPSGSEAFF.

The CDR3 coding sequence is TGTGCCAGCAGTGAAACCGAGGGTAGGGATAATTCACCCCTCCACTTT. Translated, it gives CASSETEGRDNSPLHF. The chain is built from TRBV6-1 and TRBJ1-6; no definite D call. The CDR3 is 16 residues long. In germline, CDR1 is MNHNS, CDR2 SASEGT. Trimming removed 2 bases from V and 5 bases from J, with 13 bases in between.

CDR3 DNA: TGCGCCAGCAGCTTGCATAGGACGGACAGAGACCTTGAAAAACTGTTTTTT. It is translated as CASSLHRTDRDLEKLFF. This rearrangement joins TRBV5-1 to TRBJ1-4; D is possibly TRBD1 (6 bases). V was trimmed by 1 base and J by 7 bases, leaving 20 bases between them. Germline V gene sequence: CDR1 SGHRS, CDR2 YFSETQ. The CDR3 is made up of 17 amino acids.

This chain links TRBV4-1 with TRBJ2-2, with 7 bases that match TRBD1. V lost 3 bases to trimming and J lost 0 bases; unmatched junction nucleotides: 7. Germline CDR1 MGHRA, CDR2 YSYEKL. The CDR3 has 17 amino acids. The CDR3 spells CASSQLGTVTNTGELFF. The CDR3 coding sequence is TGCGCCAGCAGCCAGCTAGGGACAGTAACGAACACCGGGGAGCTGTTTTTT.